This TCR beta chain is drawn from a study of cytomegalovirus exposure and HLA in healthy donors listed by TCRdb under 2017. Regarding the study in general: According to an earlier analysis of 550 to 700 of the donors, 150 million to 200 million T cells yielded 117 million unique TCR beta sequences and 276 Gb of sequence data. Of the 350 to 400 genotyped donors, over 65% fell in the genetic ancestry cluster associated with self-reported Caucasian donors. The number of donors typed differed by locus, with 629-630 for A, B, C, DRB1 and DQB1, approximately 500 for DQA1, over 600 for DPA1, and approximately 470 for DPB1. Donor age, sex, ethnicity and CMV serostatus were collected together with the repertoire data. A handful of DR-DQ haplotypes were handled as single units for association and clustering because linkage in the cohort was strong. In the later analysis, no new phenotypic data were used to find candidate immune exposures; instead, reliance was placed on TCR beta sequences and their occurrence across donors. To study patterns of TCR occurrence, a later analysis re-analyzed previously published TCR beta repertoires from under 750 donors and added high-resolution HLA genotyping. In an earlier analysis of 587 of the donors, high-throughput TCR beta sequencing was used to judge whether each TCR beta V gene segment behaved as functional or pseudogenic. About 300 gigabases of sequencing data and tens of millions of unique TCR sequences were included in an early release covering over 600 HLA-typed donors. The study profiled the T cell repertoires of hundreds of subjects by immunosequencing and related them to cytomegalovirus serostatus. High-throughput TCR immunosequencing, statistical association of individual TCRs with disease status, and machine learning were combined to predict cytomegalovirus infection status. A later genetic analysis used genome-wide SNP genotypes for 398 of the 666 donors, treating that subset as a discovery cohort. Every repertoire in the discovery cohort had been generated on one and the same sequencing platform. The study was designed to test whether signatures of past pathogen exposure could be identified by cataloging public T cell receptors. In addition to the first cohort of around 670 subjects, a separate validation cohort of 120 different subjects was used. HLA typing included class I and class II loci at four-digit resolution. Across around 400 genotyped donors of the cohort, an average of about 240,000 unique TCR beta nucleotide sequences per donor were sequenced, and approximately 17% of those sequences were non-productive.

What the authors observed across the whole study: The sequencing pipeline was judged likely to have produced a cluster of highly shared sequence variants as a technical artifact. According to the authors, the approach could potentially be generalized to other disease states and immunological phenotypes. According to a later genetic analysis, donors in an Asian-associated ancestry cluster had fewer N-insertions in productive TCRs than the approximately 670-donor mean. When HLA alleles, especially DR and DQ, strongly co-occurred, TCR associations were difficult to assign to individual alleles. Because HLA typing was missing for some donors at each locus, association tests included only the typed subset. The classifier was reported to diagnose cytomegalovirus status with high specificity and sensitivity in both the original and validation cohorts. Correlated functional status among segregating V segments might reflect linkage disequilibrium, but an unknown experimental factor could not be ruled out. Because counts were too low, 15 to 20 rarely observed V segments, including chromosome 9 orphons, were excluded from the earlier analysis of 500 to 700 of the donors. The study gave a list of roughly 150 TCR beta chains associated with cytomegalovirus. In an earlier analysis of roughly 500 of the donors, most TCR beta V segments appeared in productive rearrangements about 87% or about 30% of the time, broadly matching IMGT annotations. A later analysis associated some 17,000 TCR beta sequences with specific HLA alleles at a false discovery rate of 0.05. A further reported finding was that TCR beta sequences accurately predicted the HLA-A and HLA-B alleles for most subjects in the first cohort. A later analysis found that TCR association rates varied across HLA loci, with DRB1 alleles showing the most associated TCRs and HLA-C alleles the fewest. For the cohort, immune exposure information was limited to CMV serostatus. In a later analysis, most CMV-associated TCR beta chains were found to appear HLA-restricted, with HLA associations seemingly driven largely by CMV exposure. Because the 87-base-pair reads could not distinguish some IMGT-functional V segments, including TRBV6-2 and TRBV6-3, those segments were excluded. In a later analysis, several top co-occurrence clusters were reported to appear linked to parvovirus B19, influenza, CMV and Epstein-Barr virus. Roughly uniform sequencing depth across donors was assumed in presence/absence analyses, although this assumption may not hold. In this cohort, only TCR beta chains were sequenced, and detectable features were limited by the absence of alpha or paired-chain data. V-gene and J-gene trimming of TCR beta chains was associated with a missense DCLRE1C variant in a later genetic analysis, and the association was replicated in an independent cohort. In vitro tests confirmed that a few of the cytomegalovirus-associated TCR beta chains recognize cytomegalovirus antigens. In a later analysis, HLA-associated TCR beta chains were found to be more clonally expanded and to have lower generation probabilities than equally common non-associated chains. Most TCR sequences were seen in very few donors, while some public TCRs were found in many individuals.

The cohort comprised 666 healthy bone marrow donors. At the time of sampling, every cohort member was nominally healthy, though immune exposures that went unrecorded were likely present. The donor tested CMV seronegative and was one of the 352 seronegative cohort members. A peripheral blood sample was collected from each donor, and TCR beta sequencing was performed on peripheral blood mononuclear cells. The Qiagen DNeasy Blood Extraction Kit was used to extract genomic DNA from the blood cell samples. The library was obtained by the immunoSEQ multiplex PCR assay. For the multiplex PCR, a mixture combining 60 forward primers for TCR Vbeta segments and 13 reverse primers for TCR Jbeta segments was used. The CDR3 region of rearranged TCR beta genes was amplified from genomic DNA with a multiplex PCR assay. The Illumina HiSeq System was used to sequence the amplified TCR beta libraries as 87-base-pair reads. As for the authors' bioinformatics: In a later analysis, roughly 80 million unique TCR beta chains were counted across the roughly 610 repertoires, and roughly 10 million of these chains were shared by at least two donors. Raw reads were error-corrected and collapsed into unique sequences with a nearest-neighbor algorithm that merged closely related sequences to remove PCR and sequencing errors. CDR3 sequences were aligned to IMGT reference sequences to assign V, D and J gene segments. Each retained sequence needed at least a six-nucleotide match to both a V gene segment and a J gene segment. Rearrangements were classified as productive when the CDR3 lacked stop codons and remained in frame with V and J, and all other rearrangements were classified as non-productive. CDR3 was defined by IMGT convention, running from the second conserved V-encoded cysteine to the conserved J-encoded phenylalanine. Sequences without an unambiguous match to a single V gene segment were excluded from the earlier analysis of about 600 of the donors. In an earlier analysis of almost 600 of the donors, a V segment was called functional when productive rearrangements were above 56.7%, and segregating when the standard deviation between donors exceeded 5%. A statistical classification framework was built to diagnose cytomegalovirus status from the catalog of TCR beta chain sequences. In a later analysis, TCR nucleotide sequences were compared against IMGT/GENE-DB human TR gene sequences so that V and J genes could be assigned. The TCRdist pipeline was used in a later analysis to assign CDR3 sequences and most-parsimonious VDJ recombination scenarios. In a later analysis, each TCR beta chain was defined by its CDR3 amino acid sequence together with its V-gene family, and reads lacking a unique V-gene family were excluded. As a way to deal with suspected cross-contamination and a sequencing artifact, a later analysis dropped more than 500 nucleotide sequences that were highly shared and had low generation probability. In a later analysis, a clonal expansion index was calculated for each public chain from normalized within-repertoire ranks of inferred template counts. A later analysis computed generation probabilities with a VDJ recombination model fitted to out-of-frame rearrangements, and checked the results against IGoR. In a later analysis, hypergeometric tests were used to score TCR-TCR, TCR-HLA and TCR-CMV co-occurrence, with a repertoire-size bias correction applied to TCR pairs. A later analysis estimated false discovery rates by permuting HLA or CMV assignments 20 times. In a later analysis, co-occurring TCRs were grouped with DBSCAN, and TCRdist sequence similarity was added when clustering was performed within HLA-allele-positive subsets. Co-occurrence clustering excluded repertoires with fewer than 30,000 or more than 120,000 public chains, plus five with anomalous nucleotide sharing. The table was pulled from immuneACCESS by TCRdb, which kept in-frame rearrangements only. Such tables lose some clones; where checked, under half of the loss comes from unresolved V genes, and the rest has no known cause. The V and J calls and clone size come from that table; D and trimming were worked out from the DNA. The sample table shows fewer than 250,000 clones, and 65% to 85% are seen once. Of the sample, about 3.1% falls within the top ten clones.

A word on this clone: Its target antigen remains unknown. Base qualities are missing; no much larger clone stands one base away.

The CDR3 numbers 17 residues from cysteine through phenylalanine. The only DNA kept is the CDR3, 51 bases in frame from the first base. V is shortened by 4 bases, J by 10 bases, and the region joining them spans 23 bases. Sequences MNHNS (CDR1) and SASEGT (CDR2) are obtained from the germline V gene. Sequenced input: PBMCs. The sequence was collected from a man under 40 in good health and CMV-seronegative. The chain employs TRBV6-1 and TRBJ1-6; TRBD1 is a weak D gene call, 5 bases matching. The nucleotides are TGTGCCAGCAGTGCAGGGATTGGGATGGGTATGAGGTCACCCCTCCACTTT. The encoded protein is CASSAGIGMGMRSPLHF.